The clone carrying this T cell receptor beta chain was detected only a few times. CDR1 and CDR2 (germline): SGHRS, YFSETQ. CDR3 size: 17 residues. V shed 1 base, J shed 11 bases, and the junction held 20 bases outside the gene matches. Method: immunoSEQ multiplex PCR; TCRdb's copy keeps in-frame clones and lacks some. This sample has 260,000 or so clones, with approximately 80% found just once. This entry is derived from a study of blood T cell repertoires in COVID-19. Background on the study: Italy, Spain and the United States were the sources of the convalescent and acute COVID-19 samples. T cells, B-cell-depleted T cells, or PBMCs supplied cDNA or gDNA.

The genes are TRBV5-1 and TRBJ1-1, with TRBD1 matching over 7 bases. Input material: peripheral blood. The source is a woman older than 75 with COVID-19, enrolled during active disease. CDR3 loop: CASSLSLGEGALREAFF. The DNA of the CDR3 is TGCGCCAGCAGCTTGTCCCTTGGTGAGGGGGCGCTTAGGGAGGCTTTCTTT.